These 21 T cell receptor beta chains originate from one sample sequenced in a study of cytomegalovirus exposure and HLA in healthy donors. Primers for the PCR totalled 60 Vbeta and 13 Jbeta. Measured with immunoSEQ multiplex PCR; TCRdb has only the in-frame clones, and not every one. The sample totals about 200,000 clones. Sequencing was done on a sample of PBMCs. These TCRs come from a man in his thirties or forties in good health and CMV-seronegative.

The chain has TRBV7-2 and TRBJ2-7, with no clear D. The V end was cut by 2 bases, the J end by 3 bases, with 14 bases between. The CDR3 sequence is 15 residues long. From germline, CDR1 is SGHTA and CDR2 FQGNSA. The CDR3 is CASSLTTDRVYEQYF. As DNA, the CDR3 is TGTGCCAGCAGCTTAACCACAGACCGCGTCTACGAGCAGTACTTC. Filled out from reference TRBV7-2 and TRBJ2-7, the complete variable domain reads GAGVSQSPSNKVTEKGKDVELRCDPISGHTALYWYRQSLGQGLEFLIYFQGNSAPDKSGLPSDRFSAERTGGSVSTLTIQRTQQEDSAVYLCASSLTTDRVYEQYFGPGTRLTVT.

J is TRBJ2-1 and V is TRBV28; 8 nucleotides align to TRBD2. The V gene end was trimmed by 8 bases and the J gene end by 6 bases; junction bases not matched to a gene: 6. The germline V gene encodes CDR1 MDHEN and CDR2 SYDVKM. This CDR3 spans 13 amino acids. The DNA of the CDR3 is TGTGCCAGCGTGGGACTAGTAAGCAATGAGCAGTTCTTC. This codes for CASVGLVSNEQFF.

The chain is built from TRBV28 and TRBJ2-5; maybe TRBD2 (6 bases). V lost 6 bases and J 4 bases, leaving 21 bases between the germline ends. The CDR3 covers 16 residues. Germline V gene sequence: CDR1 MDHEN, CDR2 SYDVKM. The CDR3 loop reads CASSPPKSGAGETQYF. In DNA, the CDR3 is TGTGCCAGCAGCCCACCGAAATCGGGAGCGGGAGAGACCCAGTACTTC. Looking up the rest from reference TRBV28 and TRBJ2-5 gives the full variable domain: DVKVTQSSRYLVKRTGEKVFLECVQDMDHENMFWYRQDPGLGLRLIYFSYDVKMKEKGDIPEGYSVSREKKERFSLILESASTNQTSMYLCASSPPKSGAGETQYFGPGTRLLVL.

J is TRBJ2-3 and V is TRBV19, with 10 nucleotides matching TRBD1. Germline V CDR1 and CDR2: LNHDA, SQIVND (reference sequence). V shed 11 bases, J shed 1 base, and the junction held 6 bases outside the gene matches. CDR3 size: 14 residues. The CDR3: CASLDRGRTDTQYF. The CDR3 coding sequence is TGTGCCTCGCTCGACAGGGGGCGCACAGATACGCAGTATTTT.

On this clone itself: This same CDR3 is encoded by further DNA sequences in the sample. This chain connects TRBV11-3 to TRBJ1-1; 7 bases match TRBD1. The CDR3 is made up of 14 amino acids. The germline V gene has CDR1 SGHNT and CDR2 YENEEA. V shed 5 bases and J 5 bases; nucleotides not matched to a gene: 8. CDR3 coding DNA: TGTGCCAGCAGCCTCAGACAGGGCGGAACTGAAGCTTTCTTT. It specifies CASSLRQGGTEAFF.

J is TRBJ2-5 and V is TRBV27, with D tentatively TRBD1 (5 bases). From germline, CDR1 is MNHEY and CDR2 SMNVEV (reference sequence). The CDR3 has 14 residues. Trimming pared 4 bases from V and 0 bases from J, leaving 9 bases between. The CDR3 protein is CASSSAGHQETQYF. The CDR3 DNA reads as TGTGCCAGCAGTTCAGCAGGGCACCAAGAGACCCAGTACTTC.

The chain links TRBV19 to TRBJ1-2, with D possibly matching TRBD1 (5 bases). CDR3 length: 16 amino acids. The germline V and J ends were trimmed by 3 bases and 0 bases, with 14 bases remaining between them. Germline assignment: CDR1 LNHDA and CDR2 SQIVND (reference sequence). CDR3 sequence reads: CASSILGAETNYGYTF. The CDR3 bases are TGTGCCAGTAGTATCCTAGGGGCAGAGACTAACTATGGCTACACCTTC.

This sequence joins TRBV5-4 and TRBJ2-3; no clear D. Germline assignment: CDR1 SGHNT and CDR2 YYREEE (reference sequence). This CDR3 has 15 amino acids. V was clipped by 0 bases and J by 2 bases, with 10 bases between them. Written as DNA, the CDR3 is TGTGCCAGCAGCTTGGGGGTAGCTGACACAGATACGCAGTATTTT. Translating gives CASSLGVADTDTQYF.

This rearrangement joins TRBV10-3 to TRBJ2-6, with 12 bases fitting TRBD1. Germline CDR1 is ENHRY and CDR2 is SYGVKD. V trimming: 11 bases; J trimming: 3 bases; junction bases outside the gene matches: 5. This CDR3 region has 15 residues. The CDR3 DNA is TGTGCCCTCGGGACAGGGGGCGATGGGGCCAACGTCCTGACTTTC. Residues: CALGTGGDGANVLTF.

The chain couples TRBV5-1 to TRBJ2-1; maybe TRBD2 (5 bases). V lost 5 bases to trimming and J lost 10 bases, with 10 bases between them. From germline, CDR1 is SGHRS and CDR2 YFSETQ. CDR3 length: 11 residues. Written as DNA, the CDR3 is TGCGCCAGCAGGGTCGGAGGAGAGCAGTTCTTC. Protein product: CASRVGGEQFF.

The chain links TRBV15 to TRBJ1-2; D may be TRBD1 (5 bases). CDR3 length: 14 residues. Germline V CDR1 and CDR2: LNHNV, YYDKDF (reference sequence). V was cut by 0 bases and J by 5 bases, with 10 bases left in between. CDR3 in amino acids: CATSRDRGEYGYTF. CDR3 nucleotides: TGTGCCACCAGCAGAGATCGGGGGGAATATGGCTACACCTTC.

The gene calls are TRBV5-1 and TRBJ2-5; D not resolved. V lost 4 bases to trimming and J lost 0 bases, with 4 bases between them. Germline CDR1 and CDR2: SGHRS and YFSETQ. The CDR3 has 12 residues. CDR3 loop: CASSVDQETQYF. The CDR3 DNA is TGCGCCAGCAGCGTCGACCAAGAGACCCAGTACTTC.

The V and J genes are TRBV4-3 and TRBJ1-2; 8 nucleotides line up with TRBD1. V shed 3 bases, J shed 6 bases, and the junction held 12 bases outside the gene matches. The CDR3 is 16 amino acids. Germline assignment: CDR1 LGHNA and CDR2 YSLEER. DNA for the CDR3: TGCGCCAGCAGCCATTTTGGACAGGGAAGAGGGGATGGCTACACCTTC. It yields the protein CASSHFGQGRGDGYTF.

V and J are TRBV5-8 and TRBJ1-1; TRBD1 matches at 8 bases. This CDR3 is built from 16 residues. With 1 base clipped from V and 1 base from J, the junction kept 6 bases outside the gene matches. Germline CDR1 is SGHTS and CDR2 is YDEGEE. The CDR3 sequence is CASSLLGQGRNTEAFF. CDR3 DNA sequence: TGTGCCAGCAGCTTGCTAGGACAGGGTCGGAACACTGAAGCTTTCTTT.

The gene calls are TRBV5-1 and TRBJ1-1; 7 positions match TRBD1. The V gene's germline CDR1 is SGHRS and CDR2 YFSETQ. The CDR3 contains 15 residues. V shed 4 bases and J 6 bases; nucleotides not matched to a gene: 12. The chain's CDR3 is CASSTFLGTEAEAFF. For the CDR3, the DNA is TGCGCCAGCAGCACCTTCCTTGGGACAGAGGCTGAAGCTTTCTTT.

The rearrangement links TRBV10-3 to TRBJ1-2, with 12 bases lining up with TRBD1. Germline CDR1 reads ENHRY; CDR2 reads SYGVKD. V dropped 2 bases and J dropped 4; count of bases not matched to a gene: 2. The CDR3 consists of 15 residues. CDR3 coding DNA: TGTGCCATCAGTGAGGGGACAGGGGGCCTCTATGGCTACACCTTC. Translated, it gives CAISEGTGGLYGYTF.

The chain combines TRBV19 with TRBJ1-5; 8 bases match TRBD1. V was pared by 5 bases and J by 6 bases, with 6 bases of the junction left unmatched. Germline V gene data show CDR1 as LNHDA and CDR2 as SQIVND (reference sequence). There are 14 residues in the CDR3. For the CDR3, the DNA is TGTGCCAGTAGTCCCCGGGACAGGTTTCAGCCCCAGCATTTT. Protein product: CASSPRDRFQPQHF.

The V gene is TRBV7-2, the J gene TRBJ2-7; possibly TRBD1 for D (6 bases). The CDR3 runs to 14 residues. Germline V gene sequence: CDR1 SGHTA, CDR2 FQGNSA. Trimming stripped 6 bases from V and 1 base from J, with 13 bases between. The CDR3: CASRTRTESYEQYF. The CDR3 DNA reads TGTGCCAGCAGGACCAGGACAGAGTCCTACGAGCAGTACTTC.

V is TRBV28 and J is TRBJ2-7, with 10 bases identical to TRBD1. Trimming took 4 bases from V and 3 from J; bases not matched to a gene: 9. The CDR3 contains 16 residues. Per germline, CDR1 MDHEN and CDR2 SYDVKM. CDR3 loop: CASSSSPGQGIYEQYF. For the CDR3, the DNA is TGTGCCAGCAGTTCATCTCCGGGACAGGGGATCTACGAGCAGTACTTC.

The rearrangement links TRBV7-2 to TRBJ1-5, with D uncertain. Germline CDR1 is SGHTA and CDR2 is FQGNSA. The length of the CDR3 is 15 residues. V lost 1 base and J 0 bases, leaving 7 bases between the germline ends. The CDR3 DNA follows: TGTGCCAGCAGCTTAGGAGAATATAGCAATCAGCCCCAGCATTTT. It encodes CASSLGEYSNQPQHF.

The chain joins TRBV4-3 to TRBJ2-2; TRBD1 is a possible D gene (5 bases). From germline, CDR1 is LGHNA and CDR2 YSLEER. The V and J ends lost 1 base and 4 bases respectively, with 10 bases between them. This CDR3 is built from 15 residues. CDR3 protein: CASSQGQGITGELFF. The DNA of the CDR3 is TGCGCCAGCAGCCAAGGGCAGGGTATCACCGGGGAGCTGTTTTTT.